Below are 24 T cell receptor beta chains sequenced from a single sample in a study of blood T cell repertoires in COVID-19. The repertoire was sequenced with immunoSEQ multiplex PCR; TCRdb's copy has only in-frame clones and lacks some. The sample records under 130,000 clones, 75% to 90% being singletons. The sequencing sample was made of peripheral blood. The receptor source for this set is a human donor in a cohort sampled during active or convalescent COVID-19.

The rearrangement uses TRBV11-2 and TRBJ1-6; D unresolved. CDR3 length equals 13 residues. V was shortened by 1 base and J by 8 bases, with 6 bases between the two germline ends. Germline CDR1 and CDR2: SGHAT and FQNNGV. The CDR3 protein is CASSLGRDSPLHF. The CDR3 DNA reads as TGTGCCAGCAGCTTAGGGAGAGATTCACCCCTCCACTTT.

The gene calls are TRBV19 and TRBJ2-7; D perhaps matches TRBD2 (5 bases). The germline V gene has CDR1 LNHDA and CDR2 SQIVND (reference sequence). The ends were cut back, 5 bases at V and 5 bases at J, with 16 bases in the middle. The CDR3 totals 14 residues. CDR3 coding DNA: TGTGCCAGTAGTGACCGTGGAGGTGTCCACGAGCAGTACTTC. Translated: CASSDRGGVHEQYF.

The chain combines TRBV18 with TRBJ1-5; the match to TRBD1 covers 9 bases. V trimming: 3 bases; J trimming: 8 bases; junction bases outside the gene matches: 11. The germline V gene has CDR1 KGHSH and CDR2 LQKENI. The CDR3 contains 16 residues. The CDR3 DNA follows: TGTGCCAGCTCACCGGGCGCGACAGGGGGGGGGAAGCCCCAGCATTTT. Amino acid sequence: CASSPGATGGGKPQHF.

V usage is TRBV7-3 and J usage is TRBJ2-5; no firm D call. This CDR3 has 15 residues. Per the germline V gene, CDR1 is SGHTA and CDR2 is FQGTGA. The ends were cut back, 1 base at V and 5 bases at J, with 14 bases in the middle. The CDR3 here is CASSLIGSHSETQYF. CDR3 DNA: TGTGCCAGCAGCTTAATCGGTAGTCATAGTGAGACCCAGTACTTC.

Written as DNA, the CDR3 is TGTGCCAGCAGCTCTGGACAGGGGGCGAGTGAAAAACTGTTTTTT. Translating gives CASSSGQGASEKLFF. The chain joins TRBV11-2 to TRBJ1-4; 11 bases agree with TRBD1. Germline CDR1 SGHAT, CDR2 FQNNGV. This CDR3 has 15 amino acids. The J segment lost 7 bases and the V segment lost 4 bases, leaving 5 bases of the junction unmatched.

This clone was recorded a few times. The genes are TRBV2 and TRBJ2-3; a weak D match, TRBD2 (6 bases). V was pared by 7 bases and J by 3 bases, with 17 bases between. Germline values: CDR1 SNHLY, CDR2 FYNNEI. The CDR3 consists of 15 residues. DNA for the CDR3: TGTGCCAGCAAATTTATGGGCAGCGGGACAGATACGCAGTATTTT. Its translation is CASKFMGSGTDTQYF.

Only one count was recorded for this clone. The chain employs TRBV28 and TRBJ1-1; 10 nucleotides match TRBD1. CDR3 size: 15 residues. The V and J ends lost 5 bases and 3 bases, in that order; junction bases with no gene match: 6. Per germline, CDR1 MDHEN and CDR2 SYDVKM. The CDR3 nucleotides read TGTGCCAGCAGTGTTTCCGGGACAGGGGACACTGAAGCTTTCTTT. Protein product: CASSVSGTGDTEAFF. Combining the CDR3 with reference TRBV28 and TRBJ1-1 gives the whole variable domain DVKVTQSSRYLVKRTGEKVFLECVQDMDHENMFWYRQDPGLGLRLIYFSYDVKMKEKGDIPEGYSVSREKKERFSLILESASTNQTSMYLCASSVSGTGDTEAFFGQGTRLTVV.

The V call is TRBV4-2, the J call TRBJ2-7, with TRBD1 identical over 7 bases. CDR3 size: 17 residues. The germline V gene has CDR1 LGHNA and CDR2 YNFKEQ. V shed 0 bases, J shed 7 bases, and the junction held 15 bases outside the gene matches. The DNA for the CDR3 is TGTGCCAGCAGCCAAGAATACAGGGGCGCGATACTGCAGGAGCAGTACTTC. Translation: CASSQEYRGAILQEQYF.

The chain uses TRBV19 and TRBJ1-6, with D perhaps TRBD1 (5 bases). Germline assignment: CDR1 LNHDA and CDR2 SQIVND (reference sequence). V was shortened by 5 bases and J by 5 bases, with 7 bases between the two germline ends. The CDR3 sequence is 13 residues long. The CDR3 here is CASSLQDNSPLHF. CDR3 nucleotides: TGTGCCAGTAGTCTACAGGATAATTCACCCCTCCACTTT.

This clone showed up just once. The J gene is TRBJ2-1, the V gene TRBV7-9, with a possible D match to TRBD2 (6 bases). The CDR3 has 14 amino acids. V was clipped by 5 bases and J by 8 bases, with 16 bases between them. Germline values: CDR1 SEHNR, CDR2 FQNEAQ (reference sequence). The CDR3 here is CASSRGIVYDEQFF. The CDR3 DNA reads as TGTGCCAGCAGCCGGGGGATCGTTTACGATGAGCAGTTCTTC.

The chain couples TRBV7-3 to TRBJ2-3; 10 bases are shared with TRBD2. The CDR3 spans 15 residues. V lost 4 bases, J lost 2 bases, and 3 bases stayed unmatched. From germline, CDR1 is SGHTA and CDR2 FQGTGA. The CDR3 bases are TGTGCCAGCAGCTCTAGCGGGGGCTTCACAGATACGCAGTATTTT. It codes for CASSSSGGFTDTQYF.

This chain links TRBV12-5 with TRBJ2-4; unclear D gene. Trimming removed 6 bases from V and 1 base from J, with 16 bases in between. This CDR3 is 16 amino acids long. Germline CDR1 reads LGHNT; CDR2 reads FRNRAP. The CDR3 region has the DNA TGTGCTAGTGGGTCAGAGAAACTCGGGGCCAAAAACATTCAGTACTTC. This gives the protein CASGSEKLGAKNIQYF.

This chain joins TRBV6-6 and TRBJ1-5, with D maybe TRBD1 (5 bases). The CDR3 loop spans 14 amino acids. Trimming pared 0 bases from V and 7 bases from J, leaving 10 bases between. Germline CDR1 MNHNY, CDR2 SVGAGI (reference sequence). The CDR3 reads CASSYSGVGQPQHF. The CDR3 region has the DNA TGTGCCAGCAGTTACTCAGGGGTGGGGCAGCCCCAGCATTTT.

The V call is TRBV27, the J call TRBJ2-5; D perhaps matches TRBD2 (6 bases). Germline values: CDR1 MNHEY, CDR2 SMNVEV (reference sequence). The V end was cut by 6 bases, the J end by 5 bases, with 16 bases between. This CDR3 contains 14 residues. The CDR3 here is CASRPDYASETQYF. The CDR3 region has the DNA TGTGCCAGCAGACCGGACTATGCCTCGGAGACCCAGTACTTC.

This clone was seen only once. This rearrangement joins TRBV27 to TRBJ1-4; a weak D match, TRBD1 (6 bases). V shed 4 bases and J shed 0 bases, with 12 bases lying between them. This CDR3 contains 16 residues. Germline loops: CDR1 MNHEY, CDR2 SMNVEV (reference sequence). This CDR3 reads CASSSTGLATNEKLFF. The CDR3 DNA reads as TGTGCCAGCAGTTCCACAGGGTTAGCAACTAATGAAAAACTGTTTTTT.

The rearrangement uses TRBV9 and TRBJ1-4; 8 bases agree with TRBD1. CDR1 is SGDLS and CDR2 is YYNGEE in the germline V gene. Trimming at V came to 3 bases and at J to 5 bases, leaving 3 bases not matched to a gene. The CDR3 loop spans 14 amino acids. The CDR3 loop reads CASSGQGWNEKLFF. The CDR3 DNA reads as TGTGCCAGCAGCGGACAGGGGTGGAATGAAAAACTGTTTTTT.

This chain connects TRBV29-1 to TRBJ2-5; D gene uncertain. The germline gives CDR1 SQVTM, CDR2 ANQGSEA. The V end lost 4 bases, the J end lost 4 bases, and 16 bases lay between the germline ends. This CDR3 has 14 amino acids. CDR3 coding DNA: TGCAGCGTTGTCCCTTTACAAGAATTAGAGACCCAGTACTTC. Its protein is CSVVPLQELETQYF.

V is TRBV12-3 or TRBV12-4 and J is TRBJ1-5; D call uncertain. This CDR3 is built from 11 residues. V gave up 6 bases and J gave up 6 bases, with 6 bases separating them. CDR3 sequence: CASSLGQPQHF. The CDR3 DNA is TGTGCCAGCAGCCTAGGTCAGCCCCAGCATTTT.

The rearrangement joins TRBV6-6 to TRBJ1-6; 7 bases line up with TRBD1. Germline V gene sequence: CDR1 MNHNY, CDR2 SVGAGI (reference sequence). CDR3 length: 15 amino acids. Losses at the gene ends were 6 bases for V and 7 bases for J; bases not matched to a gene: 9. The DNA for the CDR3 is TGTGCCAGCAGACCACCGGGACAGAGCAATTCACCCCTCCACTTT. Amino acids: CASRPPGQSNSPLHF.

The chain has TRBV5-4 and TRBJ2-1; 9 nucleotides match TRBD1. The V gene end was trimmed by 6 bases and the J gene end by 10 bases; junction bases not matched to a gene: 5. The CDR3 sequence is 12 residues long. The germline V gene encodes CDR1 SGHNT and CDR2 YYREEE (reference sequence). CDR3 sequence (DNA): TGTGCCAGCAACTACGACAGGGGGGAGCAGTTCTTC. It yields the protein CASNYDRGEQFF. The full variable domain, its missing parts supplied by reference TRBV5-4 and TRBJ2-1, is ETGVTQSPTHLIKTRGQQVTLRCSSQSGHNTVSWYQQALGQGPQFIFQYYREEENGRGNFPPRFSGLQFPNYSSELNVNALELDDSALYLCASNYDRGEQFFGPGTRLTVL.

V usage is TRBV4-1 and J usage is TRBJ2-3; D is perhaps TRBD2 (6 bases). CDR1 is MGHRA and CDR2 is YSYEKL in the germline V gene. CDR3 size: 17 residues. V lost 3 bases and J lost 1, with 17 bases in between. CDR3 residues: CASSHGPGGLGTDTQYF. The CDR3 DNA reads as TGCGCCAGCAGCCATGGCCCCGGGGGACTTGGCACAGATACGCAGTATTTT.

V and J are TRBV11-2 and TRBJ2-7; TRBD1 might be the D (5 bases). Trimming left V 5 bases short and J 3 bases short, with 11 bases between. Germline-derived CDR1 and CDR2 are SGHAT and FQNNGV. The CDR3 sequence is 13 residues long. As DNA, the CDR3 is TGTGCCAGCAGCCAGGGAACCCTCTACGAGCAGTACTTC. Amino acid sequence: CASSQGTLYEQYF.

The V call is TRBV18, the J call TRBJ1-4; D is undetermined. Germline loops: CDR1 KGHSH, CDR2 LQKENI. The V end was cut by 6 bases, the J end by 2 bases, with 10 bases between. CDR3 length: 14 residues. The CDR3 region has the DNA TGTGCCAGCTCGGCGGGTTTCACTAATGAAAAACTGTTTTTT. Protein sequence: CASSAGFTNEKLFF.

The V call is TRBV6-4, the J call TRBJ2-5; 7 positions match TRBD2. This CDR3 is 15 amino acids long. The J segment lost 3 bases and the V segment lost 2 bases, leaving 6 bases of the junction unmatched. Germline CDR1 MRHNA, CDR2 SNTAGT. The DNA of the CDR3 is TGTGCCAGCAGTGACGAATGGCTAGCGGAAGAGACCCAGTACTTC. It specifies CASSDEWLAEETQYF.